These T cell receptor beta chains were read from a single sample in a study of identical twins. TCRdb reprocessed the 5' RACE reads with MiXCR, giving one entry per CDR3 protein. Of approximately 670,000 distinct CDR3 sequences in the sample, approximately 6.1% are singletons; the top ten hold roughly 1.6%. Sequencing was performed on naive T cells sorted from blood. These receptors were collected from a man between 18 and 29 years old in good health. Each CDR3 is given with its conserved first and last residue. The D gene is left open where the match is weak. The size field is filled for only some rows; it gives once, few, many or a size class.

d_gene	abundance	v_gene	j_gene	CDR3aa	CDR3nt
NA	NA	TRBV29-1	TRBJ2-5	CSVASFLETQYF	TGCAGCGTTGCAAGTTTCTTGGAGACCCAGTACTTC
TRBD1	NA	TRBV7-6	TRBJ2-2	CAVLPGDRGPRVAGELFF	TGTGCCGTCTTACCAGGGGACAGGGGCCCTCGGGTCGCCGGGGAGCTGTTTTTT
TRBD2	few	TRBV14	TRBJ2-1	CASSQDPIREGFYEQFF	TGTGCCAGCAGCCAAGACCCCATACGGGAGGGCTTCTATGAGCAGTTCTTC
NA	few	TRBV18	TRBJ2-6	CASSPVGLNSGANVLTF	TGTGCCAGCTCACCAGTCGGCCTCAACTCTGGGGCCAACGTCCTGACTTTC
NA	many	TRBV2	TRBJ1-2	CASSLHKDNWDYGYTF	TGTGCCAGCAGCCTACACAAAGACAACTGGGACTATGGCTACACCTTC
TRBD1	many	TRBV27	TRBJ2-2	CASSLTGFVTGELFF	TGTGCCAGCAGCCTGACAGGGTTCGTCACCGGGGAGCTGTTTTTT
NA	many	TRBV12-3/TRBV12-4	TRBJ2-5	CATSEGTAEQETQYF	TGTGCCACCAGCGAGGGGACGGCTGAACAAGAGACCCAGTACTTC
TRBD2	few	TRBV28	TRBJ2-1	CASTVTGGYNEQFF	TGTGCCAGCACGGTAACGGGGGGATACAATGAGCAGTTCTTC
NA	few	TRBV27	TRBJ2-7	CASGPWGDSYEQYF	TGTGCCAGCGGCCCTTGGGGGGACTCCTACGAGCAGTACTTC
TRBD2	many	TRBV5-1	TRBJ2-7	CASSLGLAGDTEQYF	TGCGCCAGCAGCCTGGGACTAGCGGGAGACACCGAGCAGTACTTC
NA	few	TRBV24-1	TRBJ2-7	CATSDFGDEQYF	TGTGCCACCAGTGATTTTGGGGACGAGCAGTACTTC
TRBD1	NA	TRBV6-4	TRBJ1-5	CASTFTWDRDLNQPQHF	TGTGCCAGCACGTTCACTTGGGACAGGGATTTAAATCAGCCCCAGCATTTT
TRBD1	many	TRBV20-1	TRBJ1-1	CSARDHRSLQGAHTEAFF	TGCAGTGCTAGAGATCATAGGTCCCTTCAGGGGGCGCACACTGAAGCTTTCTTT
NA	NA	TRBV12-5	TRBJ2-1	CASGLDEQFF	TGTGCTAGTGGTTTGGATGAGCAGTTCTTC
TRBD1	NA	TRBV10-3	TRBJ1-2	CAIRNRDRVGYTF	TGTGCCATCAGGAACCGGGACAGGGTTGGCTACACCTTC
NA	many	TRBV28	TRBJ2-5	CASSLSRVQETQYF	TGTGCCAGCAGTTTATCCAGAGTTCAAGAGACCCAGTACTTC
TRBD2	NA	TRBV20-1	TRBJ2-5	CSATLLAGGPETQYF	TGCAGTGCTACCCTCCTAGCGGGAGGGCCAGAGACCCAGTACTTC
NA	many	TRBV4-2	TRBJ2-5	CASSQELGLKETQYF	TGTGCCAGCAGCCAAGAATTGGGCCTCAAAGAGACCCAGTACTTC
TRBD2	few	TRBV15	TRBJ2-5	CATSRDLDSGFQETQYF	TGTGCCACCAGCAGAGATCTTGATAGCGGGTTCCAAGAGACCCAGTACTTC
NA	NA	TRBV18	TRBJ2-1	CASSPSGAGFMEQFF	TGTGCCAGCTCACCTTCGGGAGCCGGTTTTATGGAGCAGTTCTTC
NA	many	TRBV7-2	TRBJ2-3	CASSRTAKGYTDTQYF	TGTGCCAGCAGCCGGACAGCTAAAGGGTACACAGATACGCAGTATTTT
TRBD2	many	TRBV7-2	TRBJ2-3	CASSSRLAGGPDTQYF	TGTGCCAGCAGCTCCAGACTAGCGGGAGGTCCAGATACGCAGTATTTT
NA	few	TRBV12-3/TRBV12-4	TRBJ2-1	CASSAWTENNEQFF	TGTGCCAGCAGTGCCTGGACAGAGAATAATGAGCAGTTCTTC
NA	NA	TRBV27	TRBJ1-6	CASSLYRVGNSPLHF	TGTGCCAGCAGTTTATACAGGGTGGGGAATTCACCCCTCCACTTT
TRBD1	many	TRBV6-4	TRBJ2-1	CASSARTGGYNEQFF	TGTGCCAGCAGTGCCCGGACAGGGGGCTACAATGAGCAGTTCTTC
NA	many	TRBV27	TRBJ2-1	CASSFRGYEQFF	TGTGCCAGCAGTTTTCGAGGGTATGAGCAGTTCTTC